The 24 T cell receptor beta chains presented below share a single source sample, sequenced in a study of CD8+ T cells in alopecia areata. The treatment here: oral pan-JAK inhibitor, 5-10 mg twice daily. Extracted RNA was reverse transcribed into cDNA, the sequencing template. Here immunoSEQ multiplex PCR was the method, and the copy in TCRdb shows in-frame clones only, minus some. The sample records 200,000 or so clones, approximately 47% being singletons. The specimen was CD4+ T cells sorted from blood, collected at approximately week 36, from a patient treated with tofacitinib. The receptors derive from a human donor with alopecia areata.

A few counts support this clone. The genes are TRBV11-1 and TRBJ2-1; D is perhaps TRBD2 (6 bases). Trimming cost V 8 bases and J 3 bases, with 17 bases left between them. CDR1 SGHAT and CDR2 FQDESV come from the germline V gene (reference sequence). This CDR3 comprises 15 residues. The CDR3 here is CASRSRLGGYNEQFF. For the CDR3, the DNA is TGTGCCAGCCGATCTAGACTAGGAGGCTACAATGAGCAGTTCTTC. Drawing the rest from reference TRBV11-1 and TRBJ2-1, the complete variable domain is EAEVAQSPRYKITEKSQAVAFWCDPISGHATLYWYRQILGQGPELLVQFQDESVVDDSQLPKDRFSAERLKGVDSTLKIQPAELGDSAMYLCASRSRLGGYNEQFFGPGTRLTVL.

The rearrangement links TRBV28 to TRBJ2-7, with TRBD2 as a possible D gene (5 bases). The CDR3 totals 15 residues. V dropped 5 bases and J dropped 0 bases, with 14 bases sitting between them. CDR1 and CDR2 (germline): MDHEN, SYDVKM. The CDR3 spells CASSTPRVYSYEQYF. The CDR3 DNA follows: TGTGCCAGCAGTACCCCGCGGGTCTACTCCTACGAGCAGTACTTC.

In this sample, this clone turned up many times. The chain uses TRBV2 and TRBJ1-2, with 9 nucleotides matching TRBD1. The CDR3 is 15 amino acids. V lost 1 base and J lost 7; bases outside the gene matches: 7. Germline lookup yields CDR1 SNHLY and CDR2 FYNNEI. The CDR3 nucleotides are TGTGCCAGCAGTGAAGTCCGACAGGGGGTCAGTGGCTACACCTTC. Its translation is CASSEVRQGVSGYTF.

The J gene is TRBJ2-3, the V gene TRBV4-3; D is uncertain. The CDR3 sequence is 17 residues long. V shed 1 base and J shed 1 base, with 15 bases lying between them. CDR1 LGHNA and CDR2 YSLEER come from the germline V gene. The DNA for the CDR3 is TGCGCCAGCAGCCAAGGGGTTCGCACTCGTGGCACAGATACGCAGTATTTT. Residues: CASSQGVRTRGTDTQYF.

The table lists this clone with a count of one. This chain links TRBV5-1 with TRBJ1-3; D is unresolved. This CDR3 is 12 amino acids long. Germline assignment: CDR1 SGHRS and CDR2 YFSETQ. Trimming removed 2 bases from V and 4 bases from J, with 4 bases in between. The CDR3 region has the DNA TGCGCCAGCAGCTTTGACGGAAACACCATATATTTT. It specifies CASSFDGNTIYF.

This chain joins TRBV18 and TRBJ2-7, with TRBD2 matching over 14 bases. Germline V CDR1 and CDR2: KGHSH, LQKENI. The CDR3 loop spans 16 amino acids. The V segment lost 6 bases and the J segment 5 bases; nucleotides outside the gene matches: 9. The CDR3 nucleotides are TGTGCCAGCTCCCGAGGGACTAGCGGGAGATTCCACGAGCAGTACTTC. Translating it yields CASSRGTSGRFHEQYF.

The rearrangement links TRBV7-2 to TRBJ2-1, with TRBD2 matching over 7 bases. Germline loops: CDR1 SGHTA, CDR2 FQGNSA. The junction had 9 bases not matched to a gene; V was cut back by 1 base and J by 3 bases. The length of the CDR3 is 17 residues. DNA for the CDR3: TGTGCCAGCAGCTTAGGGGCCGGGACTACTCACTACAATGAGCAGTTCTTC. This gives the protein CASSLGAGTTHYNEQFF.

The chain is built from TRBV10-2 and TRBJ1-1, with a weak D call TRBD1 (5 bases). The CDR3 has 14 amino acids. V was pared by 4 bases and J by 2 bases, with 11 bases between. Germline CDR1 and CDR2: WSHSY and SAAADI. CDR3 in amino acids: CASSGVGGNTEAFF. The DNA of the CDR3 is TGCGCCAGCAGTGGAGTTGGGGGTAACACTGAAGCTTTCTTT.

This chain links TRBV6-1 with TRBJ2-1; D remains unclear. V lost 7 bases and J 9 bases, leaving 16 bases between the germline ends. CDR1 and CDR2 from the germline V gene are MNHNS and SASEGT. This CDR3 comprises 13 residues. CDR3 in amino acids: CASILTPFSEQFF. The CDR3 DNA reads as TGTGCCAGCATCCTAACCCCGTTCTCTGAGCAGTTCTTC.

The V call is TRBV28, the J call TRBJ2-3; D not certain. Trimming shortened V by 3 bases and J by 4 bases, and 2 bases separated the two germline ends. There are 11 residues in the CDR3. Germline V lookup: CDR1 MDHEN, CDR2 SYDVKM. The CDR3 nucleotides are TGTGCCAGCAGTTTGGCAGATACGCAGTATTTT. Amino acid sequence: CASSLADTQYF.

V gene TRBV6-5 combines with J gene TRBJ2-6; D perhaps matches TRBD1 (5 bases). Trimming cost V 5 bases and J 4 bases, with 12 bases left between them. Germline V lookup: CDR1 MNHEY, CDR2 SVGAGI. The CDR3 loop spans 15 amino acids. This CDR3 is CASSQSRVGANVLTF. DNA of the CDR3: TGTGCCAGCAGTCAATCCAGGGTAGGGGCCAACGTCCTGACTTTC.

The chain links TRBV29-1 to TRBJ1-3, with 8 bases lining up with TRBD1. Germline V gene data show CDR1 as SQVTM and CDR2 as ANQGSEA. V dropped 7 bases and J dropped 5; count of bases not matched to a gene: 4. The CDR3 covers 12 residues. The CDR3 coding sequence is TGCAGCGCCGACAGGGGAAGAAACACCATATATTTT. Translation gives CSADRGRNTIYF.

This chain uses TRBV5-1 with TRBJ2-7, with TRBD1 matching 7 bases. Germline loops: CDR1 SGHRS, CDR2 YFSETQ. V shed 4 bases, J shed 0 bases, and the junction held 7 bases outside the gene matches. The CDR3 consists of 15 residues. CDR3 bases: TGCGCCAGCAGCCCGAGGACAGGTGACTCCTACGAGCAGTACTTC. Its translation: CASSPRTGDSYEQYF.

There are a few counts of this clone. The gene calls are TRBV30 and TRBJ2-7; 7 bases are shared with TRBD2. This CDR3 comprises 12 residues. CDR1 is GTSNPN and CDR2 is SVGIG in the germline V gene (reference sequence). J was trimmed by 2 bases and V by 7 bases; bases with no gene match: 5. The chain's CDR3 is CAFSGLAYEQYF. The DNA for the CDR3 is TGTGCCTTTAGCGGGCTGGCCTACGAGCAGTACTTC.

A few counts support this clone. The sample contains more than one DNA sequence encoding this CDR3. The rearrangement uses TRBV20-1 and TRBJ1-3; D gene ambiguous. The CDR3 consists of 11 residues. Germline loops: CDR1 DFQATT, CDR2 SNEGSKA (reference sequence). Deletions cut 3 bases from V and 3 bases from J, with 3 bases between. The DNA of the CDR3 is TGCAGTGCTAGGTTTGGAAACACCATATATTTT. Encoded protein: CSARFGNTIYF.

This chain joins TRBV30 and TRBJ2-7; D is possibly TRBD1 or TRBD2 (5 bases each). This CDR3 is 13 amino acids long. Germline CDR1 is GTSNPN and CDR2 is SVGIG (reference sequence). The germline V and J ends were trimmed by 8 bases and 2 bases, with 16 bases remaining between them. DNA for the CDR3: TGTGCCGCGACTCCGGGGCCCGCCTACGAGCAGTACTTC. Translation: CAATPGPAYEQYF.

V is TRBV30 and J is TRBJ2-1; no definite D call. CDR1 GTSNPN and CDR2 SVGIG come from the germline V gene (reference sequence). The CDR3 covers 15 residues. V was shortened by 4 bases and J by 5 bases, with 18 bases between the two germline ends. The CDR3 DNA is TGTGCCTGGACTTCGACCGCATCGAAAAACAATGAGCAGTTCTTC. It yields the protein CAWTSTASKNNEQFF. The entire variable domain, with the rest obtained from reference TRBV30 and TRBJ2-1, is as follows: SQTIHQWPATLVQPVGSPLSLECTVEGTSNPNLYWYRQAAGRGLQLLFYSVGIGQISSEVPQNLSASRPQDRQFILSSKKLLLSDSGFYLCAWTSTASKNNEQFFGPGTRLTVL.

The V and J genes are TRBV29-1 and TRBJ2-5; D remains unclear. The CDR3 contains 12 residues. The V end lost 6 bases, the J end lost 1 base, and 9 bases lay between the germline ends. Germline CDR1 is SQVTM and CDR2 is ANQGSEA. The CDR3 DNA reads as TGCAGCGTCTCGATCGGCCAAGAGACCCAGTACTTC. This gives the protein CSVSIGQETQYF.

This clone has just a few counts. V usage is TRBV11-1 and J usage is TRBJ1-2; D is undetermined. The CDR3 extends over 14 amino acids. CDR1 and CDR2 (germline): SGHAT, FQDESV (reference sequence). The V end lost 1 base, the J end lost 5 bases, and 11 bases lay between the germline ends. CDR3 in DNA: TGTGCCAGCAGCTTAGAACCGGTTGGGTATGGCTACACCTTC. As protein: CASSLEPVGYGYTF.

The chain joins TRBV29-1 to TRBJ2-7; TRBD2 matches at 13 bases. V trimming: 5 bases; J trimming: 6 bases; junction bases outside the gene matches: 4. This CDR3 has 13 residues. From germline, CDR1 is SQVTM and CDR2 ANQGSEA. The CDR3 nucleotides are TGCAGCGTTACTAGCGGGAGGGGCACCGAGCAGTACTTC. Residues: CSVTSGRGTEQYF.

CDR3 nucleotides: TGTGCCACCAGCAGATTGTCAACAGGGGCTGGGGCCAACGTCCTGACTTTC. Translated: CATSRLSTGAGANVLTF. The chain recombines TRBV15 with TRBJ2-6; 7 bases line up with TRBD1. Trimming removed 2 bases from V and 2 bases from J; junction bases left unmatched: 6. CDR3 length equals 17 residues. The germline CDR1 and CDR2 sequences are LNHNV and YYDKDF (reference sequence).

This clone was seen only a few times. V is TRBV6-5 and J is TRBJ2-1; D is unresolved. Germline loops: CDR1 MNHEY, CDR2 SVGAGI. The V end lost 6 bases, the J end lost 0 bases, and 6 bases lay between the germline ends. The CDR3 has 13 amino acids. Here the CDR3 reads CASSRVSYNEQFF. CDR3 bases: TGTGCCAGCAGCCGGGTCTCCTACAATGAGCAGTTCTTC.

This chain connects TRBV7-2 to TRBJ1-2; 7 bases fit TRBD1. Germline V CDR1 and CDR2: SGHTA, FQGNSA. V was clipped by 5 bases and J by 8 bases; unmatched bases: 8. The CDR3 spans 13 residues. Here the CDR3 reads CASSADRVGGYTF. The CDR3 DNA sequence: TGTGCCAGCAGCGCCGACAGGGTAGGAGGCTACACCTTC.

This clone was counted between two and nine times. The chain is built from TRBV7-2 and TRBJ2-7, with a tentative D call TRBD1 (5 bases). From germline, CDR1 is SGHTA and CDR2 FQGNSA. With 2 bases removed from V and 2 bases from J, the gap between germline ends came to 7 bases. CDR3 length: 13 amino acids. The CDR3 DNA sequence: TGTGCCAGCAGCTTACAGGGTACCTACGAGCAGTACTTC. It yields the protein CASSLQGTYEQYF.